These 17 T cell receptor beta chains originate from one sample sequenced in a study of beta chain features in type 1 diabetes (dated by TCRdb to about 2018). General findings and caveats noted by the study authors: A moderate but significant shortening of TCRB CDR3 length was observed in type 1 diabetes patients in all four CD4+ subsets.

The receptor library was made with the immunoSEQ multiplex PCR assay. The entire isolated RNA was reverse transcribed using the High Capacity cDNA Reverse Transcription Kit, and thus expressed TCRB transcripts were sequenced. The table was pulled from immuneACCESS by TCRdb, which kept in-frame rearrangements only. Such tables lose some clones; where checked, under half of the loss comes from unresolved V genes, and the rest has no known cause. This sample comprises 630,000 or so clones, about 14% of them detected only once. Together, the top ten hold 0.03% to 0.04% of the sample. The antigens for these receptors are not known. Sequenced input: naive CD4+ T cells from blood. What the cell subset or site label conveys for this sample: true naive CD4+ T cells. The receptors originated from a man between 18 and 35 years old with type 1 diabetes.

This clone was observed once. This chain connects TRBV9 to TRBJ2-5; 10 nucleotides agree with TRBD2. The CDR3 is made up of 14 amino acids. V shed 3 bases, J shed 5 bases, and the junction held 4 bases outside the gene matches. Looked up from germline, CDR1 is SGDLS and CDR2 is YYNGEE. CDR3 sequence reads: CASSARLAGETQYF. In DNA, the CDR3 is TGTGCCAGCAGCGCACGACTAGCGGGTGAGACCCAGTACTTC.

The chain joins TRBV6-5 to TRBJ1-6, with D possibly matching TRBD1 (5 bases). CDR1 and CDR2 (germline): MNHEY, SVGAGI. This CDR3 comprises 15 residues. The V end was cut by 2 bases, the J end by 3 bases, with 8 bases between. CDR3 in amino acids: CASSYKGRYNSPLHF. CDR3 coding DNA: TGTGCCAGCAGTTACAAGGGGCGCTATAATTCACCCCTCCACTTT.

The chain combines TRBV30 with TRBJ2-5; possibly TRBD1 or TRBD2 for D (5 bases each). The end of the DNA is better explained by TRBJ2-7, so the J call may be wrong. The CDR3 covers 13 residues. The germline V gene has CDR1 GTSNPN and CDR2 SVGIG (reference sequence). Written as DNA, the CDR3 is TGTGCCTGGAGTGTTAGGTTTGGGGGCGAGCAGTACTTC. Residues: CAWSVRFGGEQYF.

This clone occurred a few times. J is TRBJ1-2 and V is TRBV10-3; D gene unclear. The V end was cut by 3 bases, the J end by 7 bases, with 15 bases between. This CDR3 has 14 residues. Germline CDR1 is ENHRY and CDR2 is SYGVKD. The CDR3 region is CAISDGSRLRGYTF. The DNA of the CDR3 is TGTGCCATCAGTGACGGCAGCCGTCTCCGTGGCTACACCTTC.

The J gene is TRBJ2-3, the V gene TRBV7-9; 11 bases are a match to TRBD2. The CDR3 is 16 residues long. V shed 6 bases, J shed 2 bases, and the junction held 7 bases outside the gene matches. CDR1 and CDR2 (germline): SEHNR, FQNEAQ (reference sequence). CDR3 DNA sequence: TGTGCCAGCAGGCGCCGACTAGCGGGACCCACAGATACGCAGTATTTT. Translation: CASRRRLAGPTDTQYF.

This chain connects TRBV28 to TRBJ2-7, with D perhaps TRBD1 or TRBD2 (5 bases each). The germline V gene has CDR1 MDHEN and CDR2 SYDVKM. Trimming pared 7 bases from V and 2 bases from J, leaving 9 bases between. This CDR3 region has 12 residues. In nucleotides, the CDR3 is TGTGCCAGCAATTGGGGGACCTACGAGCAGTACTTC. It is translated as CASNWGTYEQYF.

This clone was counted between two and nine times. The V and J genes are TRBV10-3 and TRBJ2-7; TRBD2 matches at 11 bases. The V segment lost 6 bases and the J segment 3 bases; nucleotides outside the gene matches: 7. The CDR3 length is 15 residues. The germline gives CDR1 ENHRY, CDR2 SYGVKD. This CDR3 reads CAIRSSGTSGYEQYF. The DNA of the CDR3 is TGTGCCATCAGGAGCTCCGGGACTAGCGGCTACGAGCAGTACTTC.

Here the CDR3 reads CAWSARVVTGELFF. CDR3 DNA sequence: TGTGCCTGGAGCGCTAGAGTCGTTACCGGGGAGCTGTTTTTT. This sequence joins TRBV30 and TRBJ2-2; D not certain. This CDR3 comprises 14 residues. Trimming cost V 3 bases and J 5 bases, with 13 bases left between them. Germline-derived CDR1 and CDR2 are GTSNPN and SVGIG (reference sequence).

This clone was seen more than once but under ten times. This chain joins TRBV19 and TRBJ2-3; D might be TRBD1 (5 bases). The CDR3 has 17 residues. The germline CDR1 and CDR2 sequences are LNHDA and SQIVND (reference sequence). The V and J ends lost 1 base and 3 bases respectively, with 17 bases between them. CDR3 bases: TGTGCCAGTAGTATAGTAACAGGACAAAGGGGTACAGATACGCAGTATTTT. Translated: CASSIVTGQRGTDTQYF.

The V gene is TRBV30, the J gene TRBJ2-1, with TRBD2 matching 9 bases. The CDR3 length is 12 residues. Germline V gives CDR1 GTSNPN, CDR2 SVGIG (reference sequence). V gave up 2 bases and J gave up 12 bases; unmatched junction bases: 5. In DNA, the CDR3 is TGTGCCTGGAGTCCGGGACTAGCTGGGCAGTTCTTC. Translation: CAWSPGLAGQFF.

The V and J genes are TRBV7-6 and TRBJ2-7; possibly TRBD2 for D (5 bases). Trimming removed 2 bases from V and 1 base from J, with 12 bases in between. The CDR3 contains 15 residues. The germline CDR1 and CDR2 sequences are SGHVS and FNYEAQ. CDR3 sequence reads: CASSLFLAGSYEQYF. CDR3 coding DNA: TGTGCCAGCAGCTTATTTCTCGCGGGTTCCTACGAGCAGTACTTC.

The genes are TRBV7-3 and TRBJ2-7, with 9 bases identical to TRBD1. The germline CDR1 and CDR2 sequences are SGHTA and FQGTGA. The CDR3 length is 14 residues. V was pared by 4 bases and J by 6 bases, with 7 bases of the junction left unmatched. The CDR3: CASSSRGQGGEQYF. The CDR3 DNA sequence: TGTGCCAGCAGCTCACGGGGACAGGGAGGCGAGCAGTACTTC.

This clone has only a few counts. This chain links TRBV5-6 with TRBJ2-5; tentatively, D is TRBD2 (5 bases). Germline assignment: CDR1 SGHDT and CDR2 YYEEEE. CDR3 size: 14 residues. Trimming left V 2 bases short and J 5 bases short, with 13 bases between. CDR3 amino acids: CASSFGEQRETQYF. CDR3 DNA sequence: TGTGCCAGCAGCTTCGGAGAACAGCGGGAGACCCAGTACTTC.

DNA of the CDR3: TGTGCCTGGGGAAGACAGCGACGGAATGAGCAGTTCTTC. Amino acids: CAWGRQRRNEQFF. This chain uses TRBV30 with TRBJ2-1; possible D gene TRBD1, 5 bases. V was shortened by 5 bases and J by 7 bases, with 15 bases between the two germline ends. Germline CDR1 reads GTSNPN; CDR2 reads SVGIG (reference sequence). The CDR3 loop spans 13 amino acids.

V usage is TRBV11-2 and J usage is TRBJ2-2, with TRBD1 matching 7 bases. The CDR3 extends over 15 amino acids. The germline V gene has CDR1 SGHAT and CDR2 FQNNGV. V shed 3 bases and J 4 bases; nucleotides not matched to a gene: 5. CDR3 residues: CASSLGTVGTGELFF. For the CDR3, the DNA is TGTGCCAGCAGCTTGGGGACAGTAGGCACCGGGGAGCTGTTTTTT.

This chain joins TRBV21-1 and TRBJ2-7; TRBD1, the table's D call, was not compared with the DNA. TRBV21-1 is a listed pseudogene. The CDR3 has 15 amino acids. DNA for the CDR3: TGTGCCAGCAGCAAATATGAGGGGGCAGCCTACGAGCAGTACTTC. Translation gives CASSKYEGAAYEQYF.

The chain carries TRBV18 and TRBJ2-5; 10 bases align to TRBD2. CDR1 is KGHSH and CDR2 is LQKENI in the germline V gene. V gave up 4 bases and J gave up 5 bases; unmatched junction bases: 7. CDR3 length: 15 amino acids. Written as DNA, the CDR3 is TGTGCCAGCTCACGGGCTAGCGGGAGTGTGGAGACCCAGTACTTC. Translation gives CASSRASGSVETQYF.